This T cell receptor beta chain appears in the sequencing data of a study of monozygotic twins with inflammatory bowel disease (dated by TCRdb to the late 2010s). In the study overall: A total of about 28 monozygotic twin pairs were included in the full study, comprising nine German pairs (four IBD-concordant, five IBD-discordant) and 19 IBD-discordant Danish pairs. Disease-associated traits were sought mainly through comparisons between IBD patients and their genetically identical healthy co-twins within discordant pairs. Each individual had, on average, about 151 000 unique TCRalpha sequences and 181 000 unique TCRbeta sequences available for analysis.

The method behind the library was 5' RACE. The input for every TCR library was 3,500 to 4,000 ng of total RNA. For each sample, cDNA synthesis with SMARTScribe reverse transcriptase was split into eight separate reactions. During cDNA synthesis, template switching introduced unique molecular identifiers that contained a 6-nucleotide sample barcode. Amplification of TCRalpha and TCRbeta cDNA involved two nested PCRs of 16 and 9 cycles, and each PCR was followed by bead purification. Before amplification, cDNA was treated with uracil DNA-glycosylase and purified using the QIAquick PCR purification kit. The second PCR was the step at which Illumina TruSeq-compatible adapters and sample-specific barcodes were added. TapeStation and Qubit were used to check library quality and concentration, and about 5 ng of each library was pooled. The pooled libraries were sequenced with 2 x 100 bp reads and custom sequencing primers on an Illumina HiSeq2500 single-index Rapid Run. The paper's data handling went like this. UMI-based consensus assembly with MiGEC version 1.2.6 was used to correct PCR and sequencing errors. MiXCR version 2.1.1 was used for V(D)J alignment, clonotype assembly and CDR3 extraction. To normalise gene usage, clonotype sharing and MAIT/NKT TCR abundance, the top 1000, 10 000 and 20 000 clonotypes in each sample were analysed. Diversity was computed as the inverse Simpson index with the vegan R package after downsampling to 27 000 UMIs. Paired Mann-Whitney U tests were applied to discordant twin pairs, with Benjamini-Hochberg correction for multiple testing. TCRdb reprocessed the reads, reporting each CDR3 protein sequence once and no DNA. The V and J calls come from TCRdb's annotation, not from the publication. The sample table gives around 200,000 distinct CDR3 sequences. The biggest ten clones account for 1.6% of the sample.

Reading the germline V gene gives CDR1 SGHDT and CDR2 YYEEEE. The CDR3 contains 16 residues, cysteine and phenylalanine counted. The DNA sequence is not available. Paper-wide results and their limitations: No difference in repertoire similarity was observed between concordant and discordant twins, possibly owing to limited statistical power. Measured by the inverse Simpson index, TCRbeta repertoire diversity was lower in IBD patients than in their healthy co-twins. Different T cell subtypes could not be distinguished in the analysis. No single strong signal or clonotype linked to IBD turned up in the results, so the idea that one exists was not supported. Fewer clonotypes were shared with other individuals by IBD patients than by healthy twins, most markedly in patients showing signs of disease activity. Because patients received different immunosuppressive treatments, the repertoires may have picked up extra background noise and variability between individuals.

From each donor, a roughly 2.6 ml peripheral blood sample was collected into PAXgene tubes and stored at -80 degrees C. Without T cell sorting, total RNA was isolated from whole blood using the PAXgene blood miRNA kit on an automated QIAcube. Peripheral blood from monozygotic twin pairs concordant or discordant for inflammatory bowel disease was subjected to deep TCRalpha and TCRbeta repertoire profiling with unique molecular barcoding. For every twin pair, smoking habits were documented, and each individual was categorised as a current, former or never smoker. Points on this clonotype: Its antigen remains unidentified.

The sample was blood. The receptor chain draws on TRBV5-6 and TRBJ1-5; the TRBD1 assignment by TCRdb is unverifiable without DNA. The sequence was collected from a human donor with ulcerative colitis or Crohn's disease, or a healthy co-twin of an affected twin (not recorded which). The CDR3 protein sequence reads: CASSRGTGNFYQPQHF.